The source of this T cell receptor beta chain is a study of blood T cell repertoires in COVID-19. Study summary: The United States, Italy and Spain provided the acute and convalescent COVID-19 samples. T cells, B-cell-depleted T cells, or PBMCs provided the cDNA or gDNA that served as material.

Libraries were prepared by immunoSEQ multiplex PCR; TCRdb keeps only in-frame clonotypes and omits some of them. The sample holds some 350,000 clones, more than 70% seen once. Germline CDR1 and CDR2: SGHTA and FQGTGA. V dropped 8 bases and J dropped 4; count of bases not matched to a gene: 16. This CDR3 region has 16 residues. The cohort comprised adults aged about 18 to 90 years residing in 20 to 30 US areas. In assigning cohorts, the study relied on participant-reported clinical history. The chain couples TRBV7-3 to TRBJ1-2, with 7 bases that match TRBD1. Material: PBMCs or T cells enriched from blood (not recorded which). The clonotype was recovered from a woman aged 25 to 39 who had recovered from COVID-19. The DNA of the CDR3 is TGTGCCAGCGCGGGGCCTTGGGCCCGGGACAGCTATGGCTACACCTTC. This sequence encodes CASAGPWARDSYGYTF. The complete variable domain, with remaining parts taken from reference TRBV7-3 and TRBJ1-2, reads GAGVSQTPSNKVTEKGKYVELRCDPISGHTALYWYRQSLGQGPEFLIYFQGTGAADDSGLPNDRFFAVRPEGSVSTLKIQRTERGDSAVYLCASAGPWARDSYGYTFGSGTRLTVV.